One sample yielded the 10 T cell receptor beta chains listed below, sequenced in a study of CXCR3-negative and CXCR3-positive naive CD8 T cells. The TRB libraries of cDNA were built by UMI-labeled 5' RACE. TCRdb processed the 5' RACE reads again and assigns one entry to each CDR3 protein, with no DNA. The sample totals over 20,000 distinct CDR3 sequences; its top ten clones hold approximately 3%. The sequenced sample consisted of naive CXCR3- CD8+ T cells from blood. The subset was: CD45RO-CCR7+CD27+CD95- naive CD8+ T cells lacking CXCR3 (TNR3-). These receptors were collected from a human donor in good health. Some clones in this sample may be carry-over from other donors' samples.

The CDR3 reads CASSGTGTSGEETQYF. The chain links TRBV14 to TRBJ2-5; the D gene TCRdb calls, TRBD2, cannot be checked with no DNA. The CDR3 is made up of 16 amino acids. The germline V gene encodes CDR1 SGHDN and CDR2 FVKESK.

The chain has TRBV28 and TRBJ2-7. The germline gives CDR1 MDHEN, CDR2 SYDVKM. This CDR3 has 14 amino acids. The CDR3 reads CASSLVETPYEQYF.

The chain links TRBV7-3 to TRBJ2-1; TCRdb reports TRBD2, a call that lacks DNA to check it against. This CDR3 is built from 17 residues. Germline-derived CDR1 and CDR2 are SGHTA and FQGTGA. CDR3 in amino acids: CASSPHGSGGGYNEQFF.

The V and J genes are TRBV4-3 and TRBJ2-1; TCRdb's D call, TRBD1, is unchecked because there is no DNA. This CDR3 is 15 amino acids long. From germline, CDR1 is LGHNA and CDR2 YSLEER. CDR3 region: CASSQDRGRYNEQFF.

This chain's CDR3 is CASSQDYYLAGAYNEQFF. The chain couples TRBV4-3 to TRBJ2-1; there is no DNA to check the TCRdb D call of TRBD2. This CDR3 contains 18 residues. Germline CDR1 is LGHNA and CDR2 is YSLEER.

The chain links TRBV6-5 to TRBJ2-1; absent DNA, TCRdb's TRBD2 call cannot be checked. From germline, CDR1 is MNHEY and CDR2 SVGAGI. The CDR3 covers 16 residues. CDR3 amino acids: CASSYGRESSYNEQFF.

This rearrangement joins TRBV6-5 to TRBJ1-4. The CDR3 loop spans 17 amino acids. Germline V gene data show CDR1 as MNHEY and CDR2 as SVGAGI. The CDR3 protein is CASRTFEEGSVFEKLFF.

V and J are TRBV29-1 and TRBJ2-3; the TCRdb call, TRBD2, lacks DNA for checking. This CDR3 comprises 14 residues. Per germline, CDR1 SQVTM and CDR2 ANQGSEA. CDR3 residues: CSVETDLQPDTQYF.

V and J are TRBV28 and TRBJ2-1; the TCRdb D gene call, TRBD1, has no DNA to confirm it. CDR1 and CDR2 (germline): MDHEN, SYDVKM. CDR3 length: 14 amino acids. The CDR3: CASSPGQGYNEQFF.

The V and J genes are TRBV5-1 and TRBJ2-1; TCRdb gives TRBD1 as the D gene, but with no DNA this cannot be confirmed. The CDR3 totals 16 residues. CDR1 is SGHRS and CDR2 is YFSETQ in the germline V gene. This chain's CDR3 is CASSLVAGGPYNEQFF. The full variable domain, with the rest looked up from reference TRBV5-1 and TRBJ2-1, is KAGVTQTPRYLIKTRGQQVTLSCSPISGHRSVSWYQQTPGQGLQFLFEYFSETQRNKGNFPGRFSGRQFSNSRSEMNVSTLELGDSALYLCASSLVAGGPYNEQFFGPGTRLTVL.